This T cell receptor (beta chain) emerged from a study of Graves' ophthalmopathy and Graves' hyperthyroidism. TCR beta CDR3 amplification used RNA transcripts. HTBI primers were used in a first-round RT-PCR, which preceded a second-round multiplex PCR. Each CDR3 protein gets one entry after TCRdb re-called the multiplex PCR reads with MiXCR. This table holds more than 1,000,000 distinct CDR3 sequences, 35% to 40% found once. Trimming took 3 bases from V and 5 from J; bases not matched to a gene: 7. The CDR3 length is 14 residues. Germline V gene data show CDR1 as SGDLS and CDR2 as YYNGEE. This clonotype was counted at least ten times.

The sequenced sample was peripheral blood or thyroid tissue (not recorded which). The chain joins TRBV9 to TRBJ2-7; TRBD1 matches 8 bases. The receptor was isolated from an adult man with Graves' hyperthyroidism. CDR3 in amino acids: CASSASGGRDEQYF. CDR3 sequence (DNA): TGTGCCAGCAGCGCGTCAGGGGGCCGCGACGAGCAGTACTTC.